The clone carrying this T cell receptor beta chain was recorded at least ten times. The antigen is not known. This sample is drawn from a study of early T cells in non-severe SARS-CoV-2 infection. Study background: Sequenced material consisted of bulk RNA (from unsorted whole blood), and chains were unpaired. Whole-study findings and limits: VDJdb matching favored anti-spike CD8 responses, missing private and CD4 specificities.

CDR3 length: 17 amino acids. V lost 2 bases and J lost 5; bases outside the gene matches: 11. The germline V gene has CDR1 SGHTA and CDR2 FQGTGA. Individually, cDNA molecules had unique molecular identifiers attached to them. TCRdb reprocessed the 5' RACE reads with MiXCR, giving one entry per CDR3 protein. Counted here are under 35,000 distinct CDR3 sequences, roughly 3% occurring once; the ten biggest clones make up approximately 0.72%. The gene calls are TRBV7-3 and TRBJ2-2; 7 positions agree with TRBD2. Sequencing was carried out using whole blood. This clonotype was obtained from an adult who was a healthcare worker with PCR-confirmed SARS-CoV-2 infection or an uninfected control (not recorded which). The CDR3 DNA reads as TGTGCCAGCAGCTTATCAAGGGAGAATAGCGGGACCGGGGAGCTGTTTTTT. It is translated as CASSLSRENSGTGELFF. Supplemented by reference TRBV7-3 and TRBJ2-2, the full variable domain reads GAGVSQTPSNKVTEKGKYVELRCDPISGHTALYWYRQSLGQGPEFLIYFQGTGAADDSGLPNDRFFAVRPEGSVSTLKIQRTERGDSAVYLCASSLSRENSGTGELFFGEGSRLTVL.